The rows below give T cell receptor beta chains drawn from one sample of a study of CD8+CD57+ T cells in acquired aplastic anemia. TCRdb re-derived calls from the reads in MiXCR, one entry per CDR3 protein. The table lists fewer than 200,000 distinct CDR3 sequences, roughly 47% of them singletons, with under 1.2% in the top ten. Sequencing was performed on sorted CD4+, CD8+, or CD8+CD57+ T cells (not recorded which) from PBMCs. All receptors come from a human donor in good health. Both conserved end residues are part of each CDR3. The D gene is left open where the match is weak. Clone size is not always given. Where it is, it says once, few, many or a class for expanded clones.

j_gene	d_gene	abundance	v_gene	CDR3nt	CDR3aa
TRBJ2-2	TRBD2	.	TRBV29-1	TGCAGCGTCCCGTACTCTAGCGGGAGGAACACCGGGGAGCTGTTTTTT	CSVPYSSGRNTGELFF
TRBJ1-1	.	.	TRBV6-5	TGTGCCAGCAGCCCCAGAGGGTTCACTGAAGCTTTCTTT	CASSPRGFTEAFF
TRBJ1-3	.	.	TRBV2	TGTGCCAGCAGCCGCGATCAGGGAACGGGGAACACCATATATTTT	CASSRDQGTGNTIYF
TRBJ2-7	.	.	TRBV19	TGTGCCAGTAGTATGGGACGTGACGAGCAGTACTTC	CASSMGRDEQYF
TRBJ1-2	.	many	TRBV20-1	TGCAGTGCCCCCGACAGGTCCTCTAACTATGGCTACACCTTC	CSAPDRSSNYGYTF
TRBJ2-5	TRBD1	many	TRBV2	TGTGCCAGCAGTGAAGGGGGGACAGGGAGAGGGGAGACCCAGTACTTC	CASSEGGTGRGETQYF
TRBJ2-5	TRBD2	.	TRBV9	TGTGCCAGCAGCGTAGCTGCTAGCGGGACTCAAGAGACCCAGTACTTC	CASSVAASGTQETQYF
TRBJ1-2	.	.	TRBV15	TGTGCCACCAGTAACCAGGACTATGGCTACACCTTC	CATSNQDYGYTF
TRBJ1-1	.	.	TRBV7-6	TGTGCCAGCAGCTCAGGGTTGACGAACACTGAAGCTTTCTTT	CASSSGLTNTEAFF
TRBJ2-2	TRBD1	many	TRBV19	TGTGCCAGTAGTGACCGGGACAGGTTCTCCGGGGAGCTGTTTTTT	CASSDRDRFSGELFF
TRBJ2-5	.	once	TRBV24-1	TGTGCCACCAGTGATTTGCAGGGGGAGACCCAGTACTTC	CATSDLQGETQYF